Listed below are T cell receptor beta chains from one sample, sequenced in a study of T cell responses to AZD1222 COVID-19 vaccine. The protocol was immunoSEQ multiplex PCR, while the TCRdb copy is restricted to in-frame clones and leaves out a portion. Among some 130,000 clones listed, roughly 85% were seen once. The input for sequencing was peripheral blood, taken 28 days after the second dose of the MenACWY control vaccine. The source is an adult who received the MenACWY meningococcal vaccine as a control. CDR3s include the opening cysteine and the closing phenylalanine or tryptophan. A D gene is named only where the DNA matches it firmly. Rows give clone size only sometimes, using once, few, many, or a class for an expanded clone.

>TRBJ2-5|NA|TRBV19|NA
CASSRVGLGETQYF
>TRBJ1-1|NA|TRBV20-1|NA
CSAQSRVEAFF
>TRBJ1-1|NA|TRBV7-8|NA
CASSFSGSANTEAFF
>TRBJ2-3|TRBD2|TRBV18|NA
CASSPPEGLAGTDTQYF
>TRBJ1-4|NA|TRBV3-1/TRBV3-2|NA
CASSQDLGSEKLFF
>TRBJ2-1|NA|TRBV28|NA
CASSSLRYRYNEQFF
>TRBJ2-2|TRBD1|TRBV30|few
CAWEGQGGAGELFF
>TRBJ1-3|TRBD1|TRBV30|NA
CAWSVEGQGANTIYF
>TRBJ1-2|TRBD1|TRBV29-1|once
CSVSKGTGSRYGYTF
>TRBJ1-1|NA|TRBV2|NA
CASLQGIGTEAFF
>TRBJ1-4|TRBD1|TRBV25-1|NA
CASRGQGATNEKLFF
>TRBJ2-2|NA|TRBV7-8|NA
CASSLLGGATGELFF
>TRBJ2-1|NA|TRBV5-4|NA
CASSLGGSRDEQFF
>TRBJ1-2|NA|TRBV3-1/TRBV3-2|NA
CASSRLGAGGRPNYGYTF
>TRBJ2-7|NA|TRBV5-1|NA
CASSLTRGFYEQYF
>TRBJ2-6|NA|TRBV13|once
CASSSQPGDNVLTF
>TRBJ2-1|NA|TRBV28|NA
CASSFWSYNEQFF
>TRBJ1-2|NA|TRBV2|NA
CASKDYGYTF
>TRBJ2-3|TRBD2|TRBV9|NA
CASSGLAGVTDTQYF
>TRBJ1-6|NA|TRBV19|once
CASSFRNSPLHF
>TRBJ1-3|NA|TRBV11-3|NA
CASSTGSGNTIYF
>TRBJ1-2|TRBD1|TRBV11-2|NA
CASSFWSEGTAYGYTF
>TRBJ2-2|TRBD1|TRBV7-6|NA
CASSLRDRAEGRNTGELFF
>TRBJ2-7|NA|TRBV6-9|NA
CASSYMADRYF
>TRBJ2-5|NA|TRBV4-1|NA
CASSQEDSLGTQYF
>TRBJ2-2|NA|TRBV11-3|NA
CASSFRLGVGELFF
>TRBJ2-1|TRBD1|TRBV13|NA
CASSPGTGIYNEQFF
>TRBJ1-5|NA|TRBV19|NA
CASSLPWVTSNQPQHF
>TRBJ1-1|NA|TRBV4-1|once
CASSLRVNTEAFF